Shown below are 14 T cell receptor beta chains from a single sample sequenced in a study of blood T cell repertoires in COVID-19. Sequencing was performed with immunoSEQ multiplex PCR; in TCRdb, only in-frame clones are kept and a portion is missing. The sample carries 100,000 or so clones, around four fifths recorded once. Source material: peripheral blood. All receptors derive from a man in his 70s with active or convalescent COVID-19.

The chain couples TRBV7-9 to TRBJ1-5; no clear D. The CDR3 has 17 residues. The V and J ends lost 3 bases and 0 bases respectively, with 15 bases between them. Looked up from germline, CDR1 is SEHNR and CDR2 is FQNEAQ (reference sequence). The CDR3 region is CASSFGTDTYSNQPQHF. The DNA for the CDR3 is TGTGCCAGCAGCTTCGGTACCGATACCTATAGCAATCAGCCCCAGCATTTT.

V usage is TRBV2 and J usage is TRBJ2-5, with D perhaps TRBD2 (6 bases). The CDR3 consists of 15 residues. Per the germline V gene, CDR1 is SNHLY and CDR2 is FYNNEI. V shed 3 bases and J shed 2 bases, with 13 bases lying between them. In nucleotides, the CDR3 is TGTGCCAGCAGTGACACGGGAGTTGGGCAAGAGACCCAGTACTTC. Translated: CASSDTGVGQETQYF.

In the case of this clone: Additional DNA sequences in this sample encode the identical CDR3. The chain is built from TRBV4-2 and TRBJ2-1; 9 nucleotides agree with TRBD2. Germline CDR1 is LGHNA and CDR2 is YNFKEQ. V lost 0 bases, J lost 4 bases, and 4 bases stayed unmatched. The CDR3 length is 16 residues. CDR3 protein: CASSQDGAGGYNEQFF. CDR3 nucleotide sequence: TGTGCCAGCAGCCAAGACGGAGCGGGGGGATACAATGAGCAGTTCTTC.

The chain has TRBV6-5 and TRBJ2-7, with a possible D match to TRBD1 (5 bases). The length of the CDR3 is 12 residues. Looked up from germline, CDR1 is MNHEY and CDR2 is SVGAGI. V was trimmed by 5 bases and J by 7 bases, leaving 12 bases between them. CDR3 DNA: TGTGCCAGCAGTCGTACGGACAAGGAGCAGTACTTC. This codes for CASSRTDKEQYF.

The CDR3 reads CATQQTANNSPLHF. In DNA, the CDR3 is TGTGCCACCCAACAGACGGCAAATAATTCACCCCTCCACTTT. The gene calls are TRBV19 and TRBJ1-6; no clear D. This CDR3 contains 14 residues. Trimming left V 10 bases short and J 5 bases short, with 15 bases between. CDR1 and CDR2 (germline): LNHDA, SQIVND (reference sequence).

This chain joins TRBV19 and TRBJ2-2; D is perhaps TRBD1 (6 bases). V dropped 2 bases and J dropped 1 base, with 14 bases sitting between them. Germline V gives CDR1 LNHDA, CDR2 SQIVND (reference sequence). CDR3 length: 17 residues. The CDR3 DNA sequence: TGTGCCAGTAGTATACGGTCTGTACAGGGGAACACCGGGGAGCTGTTTTTT. This codes for CASSIRSVQGNTGELFF. Full variable domain (rest looked up from reference TRBV19 and TRBJ2-2): DGGITQSPKYLFRKEGQNVTLSCEQNLNHDAMYWYRQDPGQGLRLIYYSQIVNDFQKGDIAEGYSVSREKKESFPLTVTSAQKNPTAFYLCASSIRSVQGNTGELFFGEGSRLTVL.

This clone was seen only a few times. The V call is TRBV2, the J call TRBJ2-7; TRBD1 is a possible D gene (7 bases). The V end lost 4 bases, the J end lost 0 bases, and 19 bases lay between the germline ends. This CDR3 is 17 amino acids long. Germline CDR1 and CDR2: SNHLY and FYNNEI. CDR3 coding DNA: TGTGCCAGCAGTGGCCGGCCTAACAGGGGACTCTCCTACGAGCAGTACTTC. It is translated as CASSGRPNRGLSYEQYF.

The gene calls are TRBV12-3 or TRBV12-4 and TRBJ2-1; D remains unclear. This CDR3 comprises 12 residues. Trimming removed 5 bases from V and 4 bases from J, with 6 bases in between. The CDR3 loop reads CASSGPYNEQFF. The DNA of the CDR3 is TGTGCCAGCAGTGGGCCTTACAATGAGCAGTTCTTC.

V usage is TRBV7-2 and J usage is TRBJ2-3; 7 bases fit TRBD2. V trimming: 4 bases; J trimming: 5 bases; junction bases outside the gene matches: 6. CDR3 length: 14 amino acids. Germline CDR1 reads SGHTA; CDR2 reads FQGNSA. CDR3 loop: CASSSPPSGDTQYF. The CDR3 DNA reads as TGTGCCAGCAGCTCCCCTCCTAGCGGAGATACGCAGTATTTT.

The chain joins TRBV9 to TRBJ2-4; maybe TRBD1 (5 bases). The CDR3 spans 16 residues. CDR1 is SGDLS, CDR2 YYNGEE, per germline. The V and J ends lost 4 bases and 8 bases respectively, with 22 bases between them. This chain's CDR3 is CASSPQAGSPLDIQYF. The CDR3 DNA is TGTGCCAGCAGCCCTCAAGCAGGGTCCCCTTTAGACATTCAGTACTTC.

The J gene is TRBJ2-5, the V gene TRBV4-1; maybe TRBD1 (6 bases). V was cut by 0 bases and J by 7 bases, with 12 bases left in between. This CDR3 has 14 amino acids. The V gene's germline CDR1 is MGHRA and CDR2 YSYEKL. The CDR3 sequence: CASSQDNRGGTQYF. CDR3 nucleotides: TGCGCCAGCAGCCAAGATAATCGAGGGGGGACCCAGTACTTC.

This chain joins TRBV7-8 and TRBJ2-5; 10 nucleotides match TRBD2. This CDR3 contains 16 residues. The trim removed 1 base at V and 1 base at J, leaving 3 bases unmatched. Germline CDR1 is SGHVS and CDR2 is FQNEAQ. The CDR3 nucleotides are TGTGCCAGCAGCTTAGACCTAGCGGGGGTCCAAGAGACCCAGTACTTC. Protein product: CASSLDLAGVQETQYF.

The table lists this clone with a count of one. The V call is TRBV7-8, the J call TRBJ2-2, with D possibly TRBD1 on 5 matching bases. V gave up 8 bases and J gave up 3 bases, with 13 bases separating them. Germline assignment: CDR1 SGHVS and CDR2 FQNEAQ. CDR3 length equals 14 residues. DNA of the CDR3: TGTGCCAGCCCGAGTAGGGGCGACACCGGGGAGCTGTTTTTT. Translating gives CASPSRGDTGELFF.

The genes are TRBV7-2 and TRBJ1-3; 10 nucleotides line up with TRBD1. The trim removed 1 base at V and 2 bases at J, leaving 5 bases unmatched. The CDR3 contains 17 residues. CDR1 and CDR2 from the germline V gene are SGHTA and FQGNSA. The CDR3 DNA follows: TGTGCCAGCAGCTTAGGACAGGGGGCAGGAACTGGAAACACCATATATTTT. Amino acid sequence: CASSLGQGAGTGNTIYF.